The rows below give T cell receptor beta chains drawn from one sample of a study of cytomegalovirus exposure and HLA in healthy donors. The table came from immunoSEQ multiplex PCR; TCRdb's copy has only in-frame clones and leaves some out. The repertoire has around 90,000 clones, 86% of them found once; the top ten carry around a tenth. The specimen sequenced was PBMCs. The receptors originated from a young man in good health and CMV-seropositive. The CDR3 runs from the conserved cysteine through the conserved F or W. Each record gives: J gene, clone size, D gene, V gene, CDR3 DNA, CDR3 protein. A D gene is named only where the DNA matches it firmly. Clone size, where shown, is once, few, many, or a class for clones that have expanded.

J gene: TRBJ2-1
clone size: -
D gene: TRBD2
V gene: TRBV5-1
CDR3 DNA: TGCGCCAGCAGCTCGGGTAGCGGGAGCGAGCAGTTCTTC
CDR3 protein: CASSSGSGSEQFF

J gene: TRBJ2-5
clone size: -
D gene: -
V gene: TRBV29-1
CDR3 DNA: TGCAGCGTTGACAGGGGCCAAGAGACCCAGTACTTC
CDR3 protein: CSVDRGQETQYF

J gene: TRBJ2-5
clone size: -
D gene: -
V gene: TRBV30
CDR3 DNA: TGTGCCTGGAGTGTGACACAAGAGACCCAGTACTTC
CDR3 protein: CAWSVTQETQYF

J gene: TRBJ2-5
clone size: -
D gene: -
V gene: TRBV30
CDR3 DNA: TGTGCCTGGAGTGTAGGGGGGGTTCCACAAGAGACCCAGTACTTC
CDR3 protein: CAWSVGGVPQETQYF

J gene: TRBJ1-3
clone size: few
D gene: -
V gene: TRBV5-6
CDR3 DNA: TGTGCCAGCAGCTTATTCCAGGCTGGAAACACCATATATTTT
CDR3 protein: CASSLFQAGNTIYF

J gene: TRBJ2-7
clone size: -
D gene: TRBD2
V gene: TRBV18
CDR3 DNA: TGTGCCAGCTCACCGGGGGAGCGGGAGCCTTGGGAGCAGTACTTC
CDR3 protein: CASSPGEREPWEQYF

J gene: TRBJ1-2
clone size: -
D gene: -
V gene: TRBV11-2
CDR3 DNA: TGTGCCAGCAGCGGTTCAGGGCTTGGCTACACCTTC
CDR3 protein: CASSGSGLGYTF

J gene: TRBJ1-1
clone size: few
D gene: -
V gene: TRBV18
CDR3 DNA: TGTGCCAGCTCACCCGTCGGGGAGAGGACTGAAGCTTTCTTT
CDR3 protein: CASSPVGERTEAFF

J gene: TRBJ2-3
clone size: -
D gene: -
V gene: TRBV5-1
CDR3 DNA: TGCGCCACCAACTCGGGGTCCGGGGAGGCAGATACGCAGTATTTT
CDR3 protein: CATNSGSGEADTQYF

J gene: TRBJ2-7
clone size: once
D gene: TRBD1
V gene: TRBV5-1
CDR3 DNA: TGCGCCAGCAGCAGCGACAGGGGGTTCTACGAGCAGTACTTC
CDR3 protein: CASSSDRGFYEQYF

J gene: TRBJ1-2
clone size: -
D gene: TRBD1
V gene: TRBV6-1
CDR3 DNA: TGTGCCAGCAGGGTGACAGGGGCGGTAGGCTACACCTTC
CDR3 protein: CASRVTGAVGYTF

J gene: TRBJ1-2
clone size: -
D gene: -
V gene: TRBV9
CDR3 DNA: TGTGCCAGCAGCGTAGCCCTTACAGGGAACTATGGCTACACCTTC
CDR3 protein: CASSVALTGNYGYTF

J gene: TRBJ1-1
clone size: -
D gene: -
V gene: TRBV9
CDR3 DNA: TGTGCCAGCAGCGTAGAGGAGGGATGGGTCACTGAAGCTTTCTTT
CDR3 protein: CASSVEEGWVTEAFF

J gene: TRBJ1-3
clone size: -
D gene: TRBD1
V gene: TRBV15
CDR3 DNA: TGTGCCACCAGCCGAAACAGGGGGAACACCATATATTTT
CDR3 protein: CATSRNRGNTIYF

J gene: TRBJ2-5
clone size: -
D gene: -
V gene: TRBV5-1
CDR3 DNA: TGCGCCAGCAGCTTGCCGGGGGAAGCCCAGTACTTC
CDR3 protein: CASSLPGEAQYF

J gene: TRBJ1-5
clone size: -
D gene: -
V gene: TRBV2
CDR3 DNA: TGTGCCAGCAGTGAACGGGATCAGCCCCAGCATTTT
CDR3 protein: CASSERDQPQHF

J gene: TRBJ2-7
clone size: -
D gene: -
V gene: TRBV7-2
CDR3 DNA: TGTGCCAGCAGCTTCATTAAAACGAGGAATTACGAGCAGTACTTC
CDR3 protein: CASSFIKTRNYEQYF